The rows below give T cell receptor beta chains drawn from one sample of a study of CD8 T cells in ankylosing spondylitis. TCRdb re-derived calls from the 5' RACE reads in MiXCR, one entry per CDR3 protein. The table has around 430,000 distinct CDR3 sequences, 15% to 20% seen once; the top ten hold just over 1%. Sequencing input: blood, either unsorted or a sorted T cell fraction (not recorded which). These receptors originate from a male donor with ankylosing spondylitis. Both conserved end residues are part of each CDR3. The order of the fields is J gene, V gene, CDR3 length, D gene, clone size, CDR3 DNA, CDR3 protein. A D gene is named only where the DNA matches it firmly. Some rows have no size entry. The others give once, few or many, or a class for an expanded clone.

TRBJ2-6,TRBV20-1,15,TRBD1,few,TGCAGTGTTCGGGACAGCCAGTCTGGGGCCAACGTCCTGACTTTC,CSVRDSQSGANVLTF
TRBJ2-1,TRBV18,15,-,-,TGTGCCAGCTCACCATTGTCGGGTGGGAACAATGAGCAGTTCTTC,CASSPLSGGNNEQFF
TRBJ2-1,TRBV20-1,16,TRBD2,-,TGCAGTGCTAGAGATGCAAGAGCGGGGGGCTACAATGAGCAGTTCTTC,CSARDARAGGYNEQFF
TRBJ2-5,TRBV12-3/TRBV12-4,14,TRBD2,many,TGTGCCAGCAGTCCGCCTAGCGGTCAAGAGACCCAGTACTTC,CASSPPSGQETQYF
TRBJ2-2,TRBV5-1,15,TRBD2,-,TGCGCCAGCAGCTGGAGCGGGAGTGGCACCGGGGAGCTGTTTTTT,CASSWSGSGTGELFF
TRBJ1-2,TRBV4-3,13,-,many,TGCGCCAGCAGCCAAGGACTGAACTATGGCTACACCTTC,CASSQGLNYGYTF
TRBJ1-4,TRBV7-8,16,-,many,TGTGCCAGCAGCTCCTTCCCAGGGGCGCGGCACGAAAAACTGTTTTTT,CASSSFPGARHEKLFF
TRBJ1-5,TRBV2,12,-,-,TGTGCCAGCAGTGAAGGTACTGAGGCCCAGCATTTT,CASSEGTEAQHF
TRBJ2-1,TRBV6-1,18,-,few,TGTGCCAGCAGTCCCGGGACGGAATTTGAGACAAGCCACGGTGAGCAGTTCTTC,CASSPGTEFETSHGEQFF
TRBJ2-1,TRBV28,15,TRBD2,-,TGTGCCAGCATTGGGACTAGCGGATACTACAATGAGCAGTTCTTC,CASIGTSGYYNEQFF
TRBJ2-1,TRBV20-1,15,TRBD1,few,TGCAGTGCTAGAAGAGGGGGCGCGTATACAAATGAGCAGTTCTTC,CSARRGGAYTNEQFF
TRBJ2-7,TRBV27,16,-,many,TGTGCCAGCAGTTTAATCCTAGAGGAGGGCCCTAACGAGCAGTACTTC,CASSLILEEGPNEQYF
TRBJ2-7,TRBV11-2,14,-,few,TGTGCCAGCAGTCTCTGGGGAGCCGGTTACGAGCAGTACTTC,CASSLWGAGYEQYF
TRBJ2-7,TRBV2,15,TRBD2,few,TGTGCCAGCAGTGCAGGGCTAGCGGGATCCTACGAGCAGTACTTC,CASSAGLAGSYEQYF
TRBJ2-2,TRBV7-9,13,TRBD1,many,TGCGCCAGCAGCTTGACAGGGACCGGGGAGCTGTTTTTT,CASSLTGTGELFF
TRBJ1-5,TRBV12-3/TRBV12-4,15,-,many,TGTGCCAGCAGTCCCGGGGGGGGGCAAAATCAGCCCCAGCATTTT,CASSPGGGQNQPQHF
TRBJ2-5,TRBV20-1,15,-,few,TGCAGTGCTAGACGGGGGAGGAGGTTACAAGAGACCCAGTACTTC,CSARRGRRLQETQYF
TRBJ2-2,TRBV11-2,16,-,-,TGTGCCAGCAGCGTGACAGTGCGGGCGAACACCGGGGAGCTGTTTTTT,CASSVTVRANTGELFF
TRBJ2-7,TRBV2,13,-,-,TGTGCCAGCAGTGAAAGGGGGACTGGGGAGCAGTACTTC,CASSERGTGEQYF
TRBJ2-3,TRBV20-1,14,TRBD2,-,TGCAGTGCTAGTAGACTAGCGGGAGGGGATACGCAGTATTTT,CSASRLAGGDTQYF
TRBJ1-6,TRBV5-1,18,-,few,TGCGCCAGCAGCTTGGCCGTAGGCTCGAGCTCCTATAATTCACCCCTCCACTTT,CASSLAVGSSSYNSPLHF
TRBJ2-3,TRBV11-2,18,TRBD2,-,TGTGCCAGCAGCTTAGACTGGTTGGGGCGGGGGGAATCCTATACGCAGTATTTT,CASSLDWLGRGESYTQYF
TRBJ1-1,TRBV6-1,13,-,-,TGTGCCAGCAGAACCGGGACCCACACTGAAGCTTTCTTT,CASRTGTHTEAFF
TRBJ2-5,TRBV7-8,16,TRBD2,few,TGTGCCAGCAGCAGATTAGCGGGGGCGTTTTTGCAGACCCAGTACTTC,CASSRLAGAFLQTQYF
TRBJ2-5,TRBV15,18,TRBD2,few,TGTGCCACCAGCAGAGTCATACTAGCGGGAGGAGAGGGAGAGACCCAGTACTTC,CATSRVILAGGEGETQYF
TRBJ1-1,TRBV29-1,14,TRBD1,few,TGCAGCGTTCTCCTCGGACAGGGGGGCACTGAAGCTTTCTTT,CSVLLGQGGTEAFF
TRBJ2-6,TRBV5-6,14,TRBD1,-,TGTGCCAGCAGCCTGAGGACAGGGGCGGCCGTCCTGACTTTC,CASSLRTGAAVLTF
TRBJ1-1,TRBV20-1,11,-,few,TGCAGGGGGGGCCCCCCCACTGAAGCTTTCTTT,CRGGPPTEAFF
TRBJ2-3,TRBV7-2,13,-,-,TGTGCCAGCAGCTTAGCGTTGCGAGATACGCAGTATTTT,CASSLALRDTQYF
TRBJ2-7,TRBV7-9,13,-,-,TGTGCCAGCAGCCCCCCTCTTTTGGGGGAGCAGTACTTC,CASSPPLLGEQYF
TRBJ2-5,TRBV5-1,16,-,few,TGCGCCAGCAGATATAACTCCGCGGGCACACAAGAGACCCAGTACTTC,CASRYNSAGTQETQYF
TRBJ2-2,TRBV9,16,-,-,TGTGCCAGCAGCGCCCGGGAAACCCCCAACACCGGGGAGCTGTTTTTT,CASSARETPNTGELFF
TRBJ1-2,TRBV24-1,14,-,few,TGTGCCACCAGTGATCCTCTGCGGGAATCGGGCTACACCTTC,CATSDPLRESGYTF
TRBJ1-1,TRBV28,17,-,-,TGTGCCAGCAGTTTAGGGGGGCAGGGCCGCTTGGGAACTGAAGCTTTCTTT,CASSLGGQGRLGTEAFF
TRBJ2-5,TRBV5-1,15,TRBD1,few,TGCGCCAGCAGCTTGGCCCTGACAGGGGACGAGACCCAGTACTTC,CASSLALTGDETQYF
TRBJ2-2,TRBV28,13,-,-,TGTGCCAGCAGGGGCAGGGCGACCGGGGAGCTGTTTTTT,CASRGRATGELFF
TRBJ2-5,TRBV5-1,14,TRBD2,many,TGCGCCAGCAGTCAGCGGGGGGGCTCAGAGACCCAGTACTTC,CASSQRGGSETQYF
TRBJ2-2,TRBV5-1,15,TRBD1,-,TGCGCCAGCAGCTCGGAGGGGACAGGGACCGGGGAGCTGTTTTTT,CASSSEGTGTGELFF
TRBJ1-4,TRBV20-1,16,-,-,TGCAGTGCTAGAGCGGCGGGGGCAAATGAAATGGAAAAACTGTTTTTT,CSARAAGANEMEKLFF
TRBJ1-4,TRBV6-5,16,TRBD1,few,TGTGCCAGCAGTTACTTCGGGGACAGGGGAAATGAAAAACTGTTTTTT,CASSYFGDRGNEKLFF